The present T cell receptor (beta chain) was sequenced within a study of Ad26.COV2.S vaccination and SARS-CoV-2 variants (dated by TCRdb to about 2021). Regarding the study in general: Vaccine-arm donors came from COV1001, a multicentre, randomized, double-blind, placebo-controlled phase I-IIa trial of Ad26.COV2.S in healthy adults. Sequencing of the TCRbeta repertoire served to evaluate the specificity and breadth of SARS-CoV-2-reactive T cell receptors following Ad26.COV2.S vaccination. A total of around 32 samples were included in the TCR-sequenced set, comprising around 19 Ad26.COV2.S vaccine recipients, 5 placebo recipients and 8 SARS-CoV-2 convalescent individuals. Participants in the trial were split at random into five groups of five each, receiving low-dose or high-dose Ad26.COV2.S once or twice, or else placebo on both occasions. Ad26.COV2.S was given intramuscularly at 5x10^10 or 1x10^11 viral particles, as a single shot or as two shots 56 days apart. Throughout the experiments and outcome assessment, investigators stayed blinded to trial group allocation.

Explained via the paper, the treatment or condition label denotes: approximately 18 received Ad26.COV2.S at low or high dose, single or two shots; 5 received placebo; per-sample allocation not given. For vaccine and placebo recipients, repertoires were sequenced using samples collected on day 63 after the first injection. Between 29 July and 7 August 2020, Cohort 1b enrolled about two dozen adults aged 18-55 years at one site in Boston, USA. Ad26.COV2.S was a replication-incompetent adenovirus type 26 vector that expressed a prefusion-stabilized SARS-CoV-2 spike protein derived from the original Wuhan strain. On the study overall, not on this receptor specifically: After vaccination, spike-specific CD8+ and CD4+ T cell responses were reported to show substantial breadth. Compared with placebo recipients, Ad26.COV2.S recipients showed higher spike-specific TCR breadth (P = 0.0014). Comparing responses between vaccine doses or regimens was not something the study was powered to do. Comparable non-spike TCR breadth was observed between vaccine and placebo recipients, consistent with only spike being contained in the vaccine. The authors noted that total T cell responses may have been underestimated by the TCR breadth and depth analyses.

CDR1 MNHEY and CDR2 SVGEGT were looked up in the germline V gene. The CDR3, cysteine through phenylalanine, is 17 amino acids long. The entry retains the CDR3 DNA only, 51 bases that are in frame from base 1. At the junction V is shortened by 0 bases and J by 0 bases, with 15 bases in between. Turning to this clone: Its antigen specificity is not known. Base-call qualities are not available, and no considerably larger clone is one nucleotide away.

TCRbeta CDR3 regions were sequenced with the immunoSEQ Assay. After extraction, genomic DNA underwent amplification by bias-controlled multiplex PCR, followed by high-throughput sequencing. For the original study's pipeline: To quantify the absolute abundance of every unique TCRbeta CDR3 region, sequences were collapsed and filtered. T cell fraction was estimated by normalizing TCRbeta template counts to usable DNA, with usable DNA measured through amplification of reference genes found in all nucleated cells. Repertoire TCRs were annotated as SARS-CoV-2-specific when V gene, CDR3 amino acid sequence and J gene were exactly matched to a known reactive TCR set. The reference SARS-CoV-2 TCR set was obtained from MIRA and was filtered for enrichment in COVID-19-positive ImmuneCODE repertoires, whereby public or cross-reactive TCRs were removed. Using the MIRA antigens, annotated TCRs were further analysed by specific ORF or by position within an ORF. Depth was the summed frequency of annotated unique rearrangements, while breadth was defined as annotated unique rearrangements over total unique productive rearrangements. Two-sided Wilcoxon rank-sum tests were used to compare TCR breadth between groups. This immuneACCESS table, as held by TCRdb, lists in-frame sequences with V and J called but not all clones. Of the missing ones, under half trace to an unresolved V gene in checked studies; the others have no known cause. V and J calls and clone size are as listed in that table; D and trimming were resolved from the DNA. This sample lists over 400,000 clones; 90% were detected once. 4.3% of the sample goes to the ten largest clones.

The receptor's source is a person between 18 and 65 years old who received the Ad26.COV2.S COVID-19 vaccine or a placebo. The material sequenced was peripheral blood, taken in a trial of Ad26.COV2.S vaccine versus placebo. This receptor chain uses TRBV6-2 or TRBV6-3 and TRBJ2-7; the D gene assignment is ambiguous. The encoded CDR3 is CASSYSLLLASSYEQYF. The DNA reads as follows: TGTGCCAGCAGTTACTCCCTTCTCCTTGCCAGCTCCTACGAGCAGTACTTC.